The 8 T cell receptor beta chains given below trace back to one sample, sequenced in a study of OX40 agonist ivuxolimab in advanced cancers. TCRdb's copy holds only in-frame clones and misses some; the assay was immunoSEQ multiplex PCR. The profile shows about 80,000 clones, roughly 94% of them singletons. Sequences were derived from CD4+ or CD8+ T cells sorted from blood, sampled in a trial of the OX40 agonist ivuxolimab. These receptors were collected from an adult with an advanced solid tumor such as melanoma, head and neck, liver or kidney cancer.

The chain links TRBV9 to TRBJ2-1; D possibly corresponds to TRBD2 (5 bases). The CDR3 covers 13 residues. From germline, CDR1 is SGDLS and CDR2 YYNGEE. V lost 9 bases and J lost 7, with 17 bases in between. The CDR3: CATRRLSRNEQFF. The CDR3 nucleotides are TGTGCCACCCGCCGACTATCCAGAAATGAGCAGTTCTTC.

This chain connects TRBV6-6 to TRBJ2-3, with TRBD2 identical over 8 bases. V trimming: 6 bases; J trimming: 0 bases; junction bases outside the gene matches: 8. The CDR3 is made up of 16 amino acids. The V gene's germline CDR1 is MNHNY and CDR2 SVGAGI (reference sequence). The CDR3 here is CASSRLAPTSTDTQYF. The CDR3 DNA follows: TGTGCCAGCAGCAGACTAGCGCCCACTAGCACAGATACGCAGTATTTT.

This clone was seen once. CDR3 DNA: TGTGCCAGCAGCCCCCCTCAGGTAGGGGAGACCCAGTACTTC. It is translated as CASSPPQVGETQYF. The chain uses TRBV5-8 and TRBJ2-5; D is uncertain. The V end lost 4 bases, the J end lost 5 bases, and 15 bases lay between the germline ends. The CDR3 has 14 residues. CDR1 is SGHTS, CDR2 YDEGEE, per germline.

This clone was found once. This chain connects TRBV7-8 to TRBJ1-2, with unresolved D. V was cut by 1 base and J by 10 bases, with 10 bases left in between. The germline V gene encodes CDR1 SGHVS and CDR2 FQNEAQ. The CDR3 is 12 amino acids. CDR3 bases: TGTGCCAGCAGCTTAGGTGGTCGGTCCTACACCTTC. It yields the protein CASSLGGRSYTF. The full variable domain, rest sourced from reference TRBV7-8 and TRBJ1-2, is GAGVSQSPRYKVAKRGQDVALRCDPISGHVSLFWYQQALGQGPEFLTYFQNEAQLDKSGLPSDRFFAERPEGSVSTLKIQRTQQEDSAVYLCASSLGGRSYTFGSGTRLTVV.

The chain employs TRBV9 and TRBJ2-3; D is possibly TRBD1 or TRBD2 (5 bases each). In germline, CDR1 is SGDLS, CDR2 YYNGEE. V was trimmed by 3 bases and J by 0 bases, leaving 8 bases between them. This CDR3 contains 14 residues. DNA of the CDR3: TGTGCCAGCAGCGCGGGGCTAAGCACAGATACGCAGTATTTT. Its translation: CASSAGLSTDTQYF.

Of note for this clone: A read error may account for a junction end that differs from germline. V is TRBV7-9 and J is TRBJ1-4; 10 positions match TRBD1. The CDR3 extends over 12 amino acids. Germline CDR1 is SEHNR and CDR2 is FQNEAQ (reference sequence). The CDR3 nucleotides read TGTGCCAGCAGCCCCGGGACAGGGGTATGGGTTTTT. It yields the protein CASSPGTGVWVF.

The rearrangement links TRBV13 to TRBJ2-1; 10 nucleotides line up with TRBD1. The CDR3 consists of 18 residues. The junction had 17 bases not matched to a gene; V was cut back by 4 bases and J by 8 bases. Germline values: CDR1 PRHDT, CDR2 FYEKMQ (reference sequence). DNA for the CDR3: TGTGCCAGCAGCTCCTCCCTTCAATCCGGGACAGGGGTACATGAGCAGTTCTTC. Translation: CASSSSLQSGTGVHEQFF. Full variable domain (rest looked up from reference TRBV13 and TRBJ2-1): AAGVIQSPRHLIKEKRETATLKCYPIPRHDTVYWYQQGPGQDPQFLISFYEKMQSDKGSIPDRFSAQQFSDYHSELNMSSLELGDSALYFCASSSSLQSGTGVHEQFFGPGTRLTVL.

The chain recombines TRBV14 with TRBJ1-6; no clear D. CDR3 length: 10 amino acids. V was cut by 3 bases and J by 13 bases, with 4 bases left in between. Germline CDR1 reads SGHDN; CDR2 reads FVKESK. The CDR3 sequence: CASSQDPLHF. The CDR3 DNA is TGTGCCAGCAGCCAGGATCCCCTCCACTTT.